These 27 T cell receptor beta chains share one sample of origin, sequenced in a study of follicular helper T cells after annual influenza vaccination. Sample time point: 2015-2016 season, pre-vaccination. This table comes from immunoSEQ multiplex PCR, and its TCRdb copy is limited to in-frame clones, with some not included. This repertoire shows around 10,000 clones, about 84% found once; its top ten account for 3.5% to 4.5%. The input for sequencing was CXCR5+ CD38- circulating T follicular helper cells from blood, taken on the day of influenza vaccination. As for subset: circulating Tfh, non-naive CD4+CXCR5+PD-1+ (ICOS+CD38+ or ICOS-CD38-). The origin of the receptors is an adult who received the influenza vaccine.

The chain employs TRBV7-6 and TRBJ1-1; 7 bases are shared with TRBD1. V lost 1 base, J lost 4 bases, and 3 bases stayed unmatched. CDR1 is SGHVS, CDR2 FNYEAQ, per germline. CDR3 length equals 14 residues. CDR3 bases: TGTGCCAGCAGCTTAGAAAGACAGGGCACTGAAGCTTTCTTT. Its protein is CASSLERQGTEAFF. Looking up the rest from reference TRBV7-6 and TRBJ1-1 gives the full variable domain: GAGVSQSPRYKVTKRGQDVALRCDPISGHVSLYWYRQALGQGPEFLTYFNYEAQQDKSGLPNDRFSAERPEGSISTLTIQRTEQRDSAMYRCASSLERQGTEAFFGQGTRLTVV.

The chain uses TRBV7-2 and TRBJ1-5; D not certain. CDR1 is SGHTA and CDR2 is FQGNSA in the germline V gene. Trimming removed 5 bases from V and 0 bases from J, with 2 bases in between. The CDR3 runs 12 residues. CDR3 sequence (DNA): TGTGCCAGCAGCCCTAGCAATCAGCCCCAGCATTTT. This sequence encodes CASSPSNQPQHF.

The rearrangement joins TRBV28 to TRBJ2-3, with D possibly being TRBD1 or TRBD2 (5 bases each). Trimming stripped 5 bases from V and 2 bases from J, with 14 bases between. CDR3 length: 15 amino acids. CDR1 and CDR2 from the germline V gene are MDHEN and SYDVKM. CDR3 in DNA: TGTGCCAGCAGTCCCGGGGCTCACTTCACAGATACGCAGTATTTT. Amino acids: CASSPGAHFTDTQYF.

The chain employs TRBV6-1 and TRBJ1-3; 9 bases match TRBD1. The germline V gene encodes CDR1 MNHNS and CDR2 SASEGT. The CDR3 length is 15 residues. The ends lost 7 bases at V and 1 base at J; junction bases unmatched: 5. The CDR3 protein is CASKPGQGSGNTIYF. The DNA for the CDR3 is TGTGCCAGCAAACCGGGACAGGGTTCTGGAAACACCATATATTTT.

V is TRBV18 and J is TRBJ1-3; TRBD1 matches 10 bases. CDR3 length: 17 residues. The germline gives CDR1 KGHSH, CDR2 LQKENI. J lost 4 bases, V lost 5 bases, and 11 bases had no gene match. For the CDR3, the DNA is TGTGCCAGCTCATCCGCCGGGACAGGGGCGACCGGAAACACCATATATTTT. Translating it yields CASSSAGTGATGNTIYF.

V is TRBV30 and J is TRBJ2-6, with D tentatively TRBD1 (6 bases). Germline values: CDR1 GTSNPN, CDR2 SVGIG (reference sequence). V lost 4 bases to trimming and J lost 2 bases, with 15 bases between them. The CDR3 is made up of 16 amino acids. The CDR3 here is CAWTTIGQTGANVLTF. CDR3 bases: TGTGCCTGGACCACAATCGGACAGACTGGGGCCAACGTCCTGACTTTC.

The rearrangement joins TRBV19 to TRBJ2-3; D might be TRBD1 (5 bases). Trimming shortened V by 3 bases and J by 2 bases, and 9 bases separated the two germline ends. CDR3 length: 14 residues. The germline V gene has CDR1 LNHDA and CDR2 SQIVND (reference sequence). CDR3 nucleotide sequence: TGTGCCAGTAGTATCGCAGGGTACACAGATACGCAGTATTTT. This gives the protein CASSIAGYTDTQYF.

The chain couples TRBV19 to TRBJ2-2; D ambiguous. Germline CDR1 and CDR2: LNHDA and SQIVND (reference sequence). V was trimmed by 6 bases and J by 3 bases, leaving 14 bases between them. The CDR3 is 15 residues long. For the CDR3, the DNA is TGTGCCAGTAGGGGGAAGGGCTGGTACACCGGGGAGCTGTTTTTT. Residues: CASRGKGWYTGELFF.

In this sample, this clone turned up a few times. The genes are TRBV19 and TRBJ2-5; 11 nucleotides align to TRBD2. The V segment lost 5 bases and the J segment 6 bases; nucleotides outside the gene matches: 11. The CDR3 consists of 16 residues. The V gene's germline CDR1 is LNHDA and CDR2 SQIVND (reference sequence). CDR3 nucleotide sequence: TGTGCCAGTAGTGATATTAGCGGGGGGGCCGGGAAGACCCAGTACTTC. Amino acids: CASSDISGGAGKTQYF.

V gene TRBV4-3 combines with J gene TRBJ2-1; TRBD2 aligns across 10 bases. Losses at the gene ends were 0 bases for V and 5 bases for J; bases not matched to a gene: 7. This CDR3 is 17 amino acids long. CDR1 is LGHNA and CDR2 is YSLEER in the germline V gene. The CDR3 reads CASSQDWASGGNNEQFF. The CDR3 DNA reads as TGCGCCAGCAGCCAAGATTGGGCTAGCGGGGGAAACAATGAGCAGTTCTTC.

This chain uses TRBV5-1 with TRBJ1-2; D is unresolved. Per the germline V gene, CDR1 is SGHRS and CDR2 is YFSETQ. V gave up 6 bases and J gave up 7 bases, with 19 bases separating them. The CDR3 covers 14 residues. CDR3 nucleotides: TGCGCCAGCACCCTGGCCAGTGGTTTCGGTGGCTACACCTTC. Residues: CASTLASGFGGYTF.

The chain's CDR3 is CASSLRGFGQPQHF. The DNA for the CDR3 is TGTGCCAGCAGCTTACGAGGGTTCGGACAGCCCCAGCATTTT. The chain couples TRBV7-2 to TRBJ1-5; D call uncertain. Looked up from germline, CDR1 is SGHTA and CDR2 is FQGNSA. The CDR3 is made up of 14 amino acids. V gave up 2 bases and J gave up 7 bases, with 12 bases separating them.

Only one count was recorded for this clone. The same CDR3 can be traced to other DNA sequences in this sample. This chain uses TRBV30 with TRBJ2-2, with D tentatively TRBD1 (5 bases). Germline V gene lookup returns CDR1 GTSNPN and CDR2 SVGIG (reference sequence). This CDR3 has 12 amino acids. Trimming stripped 5 bases from V and 4 bases from J, with 8 bases between. The CDR3, as DNA: TGTGCCTGGGACAGTAGCACCGGGGAGCTGTTTTTT. It encodes CAWDSSTGELFF.

In this sample, this clone turned up a few times. The chain joins TRBV15 to TRBJ2-5; D is ambiguous. The CDR3 sequence is 14 residues long. Between the trimmed V and J ends, which lost 0 bases and 4 bases, there was a span of 9 bases. The germline gives CDR1 LNHNV, CDR2 YYDKDF (reference sequence). CDR3: CATSRDNGRETQYF. In DNA form, the CDR3 reads TGTGCCACCAGCAGAGATAACGGTAGAGAGACCCAGTACTTC. The whole variable domain, filled in from reference TRBV15 and TRBJ2-5, reads DAMVIQNPRYQVTQFGKPVTLSCSQTLNHNVMYWYQQKSSQAPKLLFHYYDKDFNNEADTPDNFQSRRPNTSFCFLDIRSPGLGDTAMYLCATSRDNGRETQYFGPGTRLLVL.

This rearrangement joins TRBV7-6 to TRBJ1-4; the D gene is possibly TRBD1 (5 bases). V lost 0 bases to trimming and J lost 8 bases, with 16 bases between them. CDR1 and CDR2 from the germline V gene are SGHVS and FNYEAQ. The CDR3 contains 16 residues. CDR3: CASSLAMGGESEKLFF. Here the CDR3 DNA reads TGTGCCAGCAGCTTAGCGATGGGGGGGGAATCCGAAAAACTGTTTTTT.

V and J are TRBV5-8 and TRBJ2-7, with 9 bases matching TRBD1. V was pared by 3 bases and J by 6 bases, with 7 bases of the junction left unmatched. The length of the CDR3 is 14 residues. Germline V gene sequence: CDR1 SGHTS, CDR2 YDEGEE. This CDR3 is CASSWDRVNGEQYF. DNA of the CDR3: TGTGCCAGCAGCTGGGACAGGGTGAATGGCGAGCAGTACTTC.

The chain has TRBV19 and TRBJ1-2; weak D call: TRBD1 (6 bases). The V end was cut by 4 bases, the J end by 2 bases, with 11 bases between. This CDR3 is 14 amino acids long. Germline values: CDR1 LNHDA, CDR2 SQIVND (reference sequence). The CDR3 DNA follows: TGTGCCAGTAGTACTCCAGGGACAAACTATGGCTACACCTTC. This codes for CASSTPGTNYGYTF.

The CDR3 protein is CAWNRRDFSYEQYF. CDR3 DNA: TGTGCCTGGAATCGCCGGGACTTCTCCTACGAGCAGTACTTC. The chain recombines TRBV30 with TRBJ2-7; weak D call: TRBD2 (6 bases). Germline V gene sequence: CDR1 GTSNPN, CDR2 SVGIG (reference sequence). The CDR3 is made up of 14 amino acids. Deletions cut 4 bases from V and 0 bases from J, with 13 bases between.

About this clone itself: Germline and junction disagree at one end, which may indicate a read error. The V gene is TRBV6-1, the J gene TRBJ1-1, with 11 bases that match TRBD1. CDR3 length: 15 amino acids. Germline lookup yields CDR1 MNHNS and CDR2 SASEGT. Here the CDR3 DNA reads TGTGCCAGCAGCGCCGGGACAGGGGGGAACCCTGAAGCTTTCTTT. It encodes CASSAGTGGNPEAFF.

The V call is TRBV5-4, the J call TRBJ2-3; a weak D match, TRBD1 (6 bases). The V and J ends lost 0 bases and 3 bases respectively, with 17 bases between them. From germline, CDR1 is SGHNT and CDR2 YYREEE (reference sequence). The length of the CDR3 is 17 residues. The CDR3 here is CASSLAGGQGPTDTQYF. The CDR3 region has the DNA TGTGCCAGCAGCTTGGCGGGCGGGCAGGGGCCTACAGATACGCAGTATTTT.

V is TRBV6-1 and J is TRBJ2-7; a possible D gene is TRBD1 (5 bases). V dropped 3 bases and J dropped 4 bases, with 10 bases sitting between them. This CDR3 has 13 residues. The germline CDR1 and CDR2 sequences are MNHNS and SASEGT. CDR3 DNA: TGTGCCAGCAGTGAGCAAAGGGGATACGAGCAGTACTTC. Residues: CASSEQRGYEQYF.

J is TRBJ2-2 and V is TRBV29-1; D not resolved. From germline, CDR1 is SQVTM and CDR2 ANQGSEA. The CDR3 is made up of 12 amino acids. V lost 5 bases and J 9 bases, leaving 13 bases between the germline ends. The DNA for the CDR3 is TGCAGCGTTCCAATCCTTGGTAGGGAGCTGTTTTTT. It encodes CSVPILGRELFF.

The chain couples TRBV14 to TRBJ1-5; D gene ambiguous. V was trimmed by 1 base and J by 3 bases, leaving 13 bases between them. The CDR3 has 16 amino acids. From germline, CDR1 is SGHDN and CDR2 FVKESK. CDR3 nucleotide sequence: TGTGCCAGCAGCCAAGGAGGGAATGGGTTCAATCAGCCCCAGCATTTT. Its translation: CASSQGGNGFNQPQHF.

This clone has a handful of counts. The V and J genes are TRBV14 and TRBJ1-2; a weak D match, TRBD1 (6 bases). Germline V gives CDR1 SGHDN, CDR2 FVKESK. This CDR3 contains 18 residues. Trimming took off 4 bases at V and 8 bases at J, with 29 bases between the two ends. This CDR3 is CASSPYILVTGPAEGYTF. The CDR3 DNA reads TGTGCCAGCAGCCCGTATATTTTGGTGACAGGACCTGCGGAAGGCTACACCTTC. Supplemented by reference TRBV14 and TRBJ1-2, the full variable domain reads EAGVTQFPSHSVIEKGQTVTLRCDPISGHDNLYWYRRVMGKEIKFLLHFVKESKQDESGMPNNRFLAERTGGTYSTLKVQPAELEDSGVYFCASSPYILVTGPAEGYTFGSGTRLTVV.

The chain joins TRBV5-5 to TRBJ2-7; no clear D. The CDR3 contains 15 residues. V lost 0 bases and J 2 bases, leaving 12 bases between the germline ends. Per germline, CDR1 SGHKS and CDR2 YYEKEE (reference sequence). The CDR3 nucleotides are TGTGCCAGCAGCTTGGAGTTCTACAGAACCTACGAGCAGTACTTC. Translated, it gives CASSLEFYRTYEQYF.

This sequence joins TRBV5-4 and TRBJ2-5; D might be TRBD1 (5 bases). There are 13 residues in the CDR3. Germline CDR1 is SGHNT and CDR2 is YYREEE (reference sequence). V lost 3 bases, J lost 5 bases, and 11 bases lay in between. CDR3 residues: CASSSGNRETQYF. The DNA of the CDR3 is TGTGCCAGCAGCTCAGGAAACAGGGAGACCCAGTACTTC.

V usage is TRBV14 and J usage is TRBJ2-3; no definite D call. Germline V gene lookup returns CDR1 SGHDN and CDR2 FVKESK. The ends were cut back, 0 bases at V and 6 bases at J, with 13 bases in the middle. CDR3 length: 15 amino acids. CDR3: CASSQEDGRWDTQYF. The CDR3 DNA sequence: TGTGCCAGCAGCCAAGAGGACGGCCGCTGGGATACGCAGTATTTT. The variable domain in full, with the rest retrieved from reference TRBV14 and TRBJ2-3, is EAGVTQFPSHSVIEKGQTVTLRCDPISGHDNLYWYRRVMGKEIKFLLHFVKESKQDESGMPNNRFLAERTGGTYSTLKVQPAELEDSGVYFCASSQEDGRWDTQYFGPGTRLTVL.